This paragraph reports one TCR beta chain. Antigen unknown. This sample was taken from a study of STAT3 mutations in large granular lymphocyte leukemia. As for the study in general: Over half of T-LGLL patients had one or more immunosuppressive regimens. General study points: At least one immunodominant TCR beta clonotype appeared in every T-cell large granular lymphocyte leukemia patient.

Deletions cut 4 bases from V and 0 bases from J, with 7 bases between. Germline V gives CDR1 GTSNPN, CDR2 SVGIG (reference sequence). The CDR3 is 12 residues long. The assay was immunoSEQ multiplex PCR, and TCRdb's table has in-frame clones only and misses some. Of thousands of clones in the sample, 74% were seen once. Sequenced sample: peripheral blood mononuclear cells. The gene calls are TRBV30 and TRBJ2-7; D gene unclear. The origin of this receptor is a man in his 60s with T-cell large granular lymphocyte leukemia. Some clones in this sample may be carry-over from other donors' samples. The CDR3 sequence is CAWKAASYEQYF. CDR3 DNA sequence: TGTGCCTGGAAGGCGGCCTCCTACGAGCAGTACTTC.